The 6 T cell receptor beta chains reported below all come from one sample, sequenced in a study of monozygotic twins with inflammatory bowel disease. TCRdb reworked the 5' RACE reads into one entry per CDR3 protein, no DNA. Its table lists some 200,000 distinct CDR3 sequences. The sequenced sample was blood. These receptor sequences come from a human donor with ulcerative colitis or Crohn's disease, or a healthy co-twin of an affected twin (not recorded which).

The genes are TRBV5-5 and TRBJ1-5. The CDR3 has 18 amino acids. Germline assignment: CDR1 SGHKS and CDR2 YYEKEE (reference sequence). The CDR3 sequence is CASSLAGGGTSSNQPQHF.

V usage is TRBV11-2 and J usage is TRBJ2-7. The germline V gene has CDR1 SGHAT and CDR2 FQNNGV. CDR3 length: 13 amino acids. CDR3 sequence: CASSLAGIYEQYF.

The V and J genes are TRBV5-1 and TRBJ2-7; the TRBD1 assignment by TCRdb is unverifiable without DNA. There are 13 residues in the CDR3. Per the germline V gene, CDR1 is SGHRS and CDR2 is YFSETQ. The CDR3 loop reads CASSLQGFDEQYF.

The rearrangement uses TRBV5-1 and TRBJ1-2; lacking DNA, the TRBD1 call made by TCRdb goes unchecked. CDR3 size: 15 residues. The germline CDR1 and CDR2 sequences are SGHRS and YFSETQ. The CDR3 spells CASSFADGQGFGYTF.

The chain couples TRBV12-3 or TRBV12-4 to TRBJ2-1. The CDR3 covers 13 residues. CDR3 sequence reads: CASSSQHDNEQFF.

The chain links TRBV3-1 to TRBJ2-3; absent DNA, TCRdb's TRBD1 call cannot be checked. The CDR3 length is 16 residues. The V gene's germline CDR1 is LGHDT and CDR2 YNNKEL (reference sequence). The CDR3 reads CASRPHGTGGADTQYF.